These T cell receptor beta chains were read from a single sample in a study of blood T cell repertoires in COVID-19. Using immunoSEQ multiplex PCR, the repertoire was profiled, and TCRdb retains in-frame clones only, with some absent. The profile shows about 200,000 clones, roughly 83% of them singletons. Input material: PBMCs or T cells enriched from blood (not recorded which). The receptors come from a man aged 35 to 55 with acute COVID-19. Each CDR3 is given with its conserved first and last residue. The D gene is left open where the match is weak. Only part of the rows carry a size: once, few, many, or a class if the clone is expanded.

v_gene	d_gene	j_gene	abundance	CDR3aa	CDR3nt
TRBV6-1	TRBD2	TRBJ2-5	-	CASSEAWLAGDTQETQYF	TGTGCCAGCAGTGAAGCCTGGCTAGCGGGAGACACTCAAGAGACCCAGTACTTC
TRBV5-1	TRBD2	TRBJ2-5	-	CASSPSPSGGGKTQYF	TGCGCCAGCAGCCCCAGTCCAAGTGGGGGAGGGAAGACCCAGTACTTC
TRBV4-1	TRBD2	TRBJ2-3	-	CASSQVILAGENTQYF	TGCGCCAGCAGCCAAGTGATCTTAGCGGGAGAGAATACGCAGTATTTT
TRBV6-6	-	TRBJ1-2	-	CASSYGGTNYGYTF	TGTGCCAGCAGTTATGGGGGCACTAACTATGGCTACACCTTC
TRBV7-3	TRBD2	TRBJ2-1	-	CASSPAKLAGYPDEQFF	TGTGCCAGCAGCCCGGCCAAACTAGCGGGATACCCAGATGAGCAGTTCTTC
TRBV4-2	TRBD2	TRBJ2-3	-	CASSQVPTASGPTDTQYF	TGTGCCAGCAGCCAAGTCCCAACGGCTAGCGGGCCCACAGATACGCAGTATTTT
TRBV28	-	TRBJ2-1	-	CASSLGGPGFSYNEQFF	TGTGCCAGCAGTTTAGGGGGCCCAGGGTTCTCCTACAATGAGCAGTTCTTC
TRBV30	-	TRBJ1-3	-	CAWSTGSSGNTIYF	TGTGCCTGGAGTACGGGGAGCTCTGGAAACACCATATATTTT
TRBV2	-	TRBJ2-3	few	CASSARGGDGDSTQYF	TGTGCCAGCAGTGCCCGAGGGGGGGATGGGGATAGTACGCAGTATTTT
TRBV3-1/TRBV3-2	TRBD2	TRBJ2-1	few	CASSLSGSFKDEQFF	TGTGCCAGCAGCCTTAGCGGGAGTTTTAAGGATGAGCAGTTCTTC
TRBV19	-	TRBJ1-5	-	CASLPGGIDQPQHF	TGTGCCAGTCTCCCCGGGGGGATTGATCAGCCCCAGCATTTT
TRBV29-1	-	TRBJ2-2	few	CSGTRQNTGELFF	TGCAGCGGGACAAGACAGAACACCGGGGAGCTGTTTTTT
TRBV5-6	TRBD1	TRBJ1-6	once	CASSFYRGNSPLHF	TGTGCCAGCAGCTTTTACAGGGGCAATTCACCCCTCCACTTT
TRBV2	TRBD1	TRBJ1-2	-	CASSSQGKEGGYTF	TGTGCCAGCAGTTCACAGGGGAAAGAGGGTGGCTACACCTTC
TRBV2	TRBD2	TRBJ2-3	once	CASSDITSGATDTQYF	TGTGCCAGCAGTGATATAACTAGCGGGGCAACAGATACGCAGTATTTT
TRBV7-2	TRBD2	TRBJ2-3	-	CASSSVTSGNTQYF	TGTGCCAGCAGCTCCGTGACTAGCGGGAATACGCAGTATTTT
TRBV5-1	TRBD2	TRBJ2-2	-	CASSPGTSGSLTGELFF	TGCGCCAGCAGCCCCGGGACTAGCGGGAGCCTCACCGGGGAGCTGTTTTTT
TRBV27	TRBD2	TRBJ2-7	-	CASSFVAGVSRNEQYF	TGTGCCAGCAGTTTTGTAGCGGGAGTTAGCCGGAACGAGCAGTACTTC
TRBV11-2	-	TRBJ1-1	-	CASSFRDTKNTEAFF	TGTGCCAGCAGCTTCCGGGACACCAAAAACACTGAAGCTTTCTTT
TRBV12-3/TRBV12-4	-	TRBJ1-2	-	CASSPSTSYGYTF	TGTGCCAGCAGTCCCTCGACATCCTATGGCTACACCTTC
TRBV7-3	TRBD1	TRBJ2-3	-	CASSLTGGEGTQYF	TGTGCCAGCAGCTTGACAGGGGGCGAGGGTACGCAGTATTTT
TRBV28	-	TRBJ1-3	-	CASSLWQGGNTIYF	TGTGCCAGCAGTTTATGGCAGGGGGGAAACACCATATATTTT
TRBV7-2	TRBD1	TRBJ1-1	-	CASSPGQGTEAFF	TGTGCCAGCAGCCCAGGACAGGGCACTGAAGCTTTCTTT
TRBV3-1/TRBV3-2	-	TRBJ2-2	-	CASSPGVKPPGELFF	TGTGCCAGCAGCCCAGGGGTCAAACCCCCCGGGGAGCTGTTTTTT
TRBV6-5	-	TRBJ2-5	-	CASSYQSGGWETQYF	TGTGCCAGCAGTTACCAGAGTGGGGGGTGGGAGACCCAGTACTTC
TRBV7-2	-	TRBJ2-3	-	CASIVGGAQDTQYF	TGTGCCAGCATCGTAGGCGGGGCACAAGATACGCAGTATTTT
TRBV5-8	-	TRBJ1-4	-	CASSPRVPPGLFF	TGTGCCAGCAGCCCCCGGGTCCCTCCGGGGCTGTTTTTT
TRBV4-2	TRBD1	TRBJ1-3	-	CASSQETTGNERNTIYF	TGTGCCAGCAGCCAAGAGACGACAGGGAACGAAAGAAACACCATATATTTT
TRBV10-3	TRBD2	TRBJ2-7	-	CAISDSGGETYEQYF	TGTGCCATCAGTGATAGCGGGGGCGAAACCTACGAGCAGTACTTC
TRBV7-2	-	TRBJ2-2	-	CASKGQKNTGELFF	TGTGCCAGCAAGGGGCAAAAGAACACCGGGGAGCTGTTTTTT
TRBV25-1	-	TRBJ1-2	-	CASSGGLGIGNYGYTF	TGTGCCAGCAGTGGGGGACTGGGAATAGGCAACTATGGCTACACCTTC
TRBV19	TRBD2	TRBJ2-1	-	CASSLSGGSYNEQFF	TGTGCCAGTAGCCTGAGCGGGGGATCCTACAATGAGCAGTTCTTC
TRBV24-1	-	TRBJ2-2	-	CATSDFTDTGELFF	TGTGCCACCAGTGATTTCACGGACACCGGGGAGCTGTTTTTT
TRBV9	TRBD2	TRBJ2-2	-	CASSGLAGWGGELFF	TGTGCCAGCAGCGGACTAGCGGGATGGGGTGGGGAGCTGTTTTTT
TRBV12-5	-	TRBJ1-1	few	CASGLEAGGSFF	TGTGCTAGTGGTTTGGAGGCCGGAGGATCTTTCTTT
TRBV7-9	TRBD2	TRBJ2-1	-	CASSLETSMYEQFF	TGTGCCAGCAGCTTGGAGACTAGCATGTATGAGCAGTTCTTC
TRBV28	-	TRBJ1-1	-	CASSFSPGGGGTEAFF	TGTGCCAGCAGTTTTTCCCCCGGGGGGGGCGGCACTGAAGCTTTCTTT
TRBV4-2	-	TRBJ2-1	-	CASSQKLLNEQFF	TGTGCCAGCAGCCAAAAGCTATTAAATGAGCAGTTCTTC
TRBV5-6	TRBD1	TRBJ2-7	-	CASSNRDRSYEQYF	TGTGCCAGCAGCAACCGGGACAGGTCCTACGAGCAGTACTTC
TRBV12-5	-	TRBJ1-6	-	CASGPQSVNSPLHF	TGTGCTAGTGGACCGCAATCGGTTAATTCACCCCTCCACTTT
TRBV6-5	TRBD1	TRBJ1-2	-	CASSNLQGGVDYTF	TGTGCCAGCAGTAACCTACAGGGGGGGGTTGACTACACCTTC
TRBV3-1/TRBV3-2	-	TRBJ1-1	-	CASSPSGTPNTEAFF	TGTGCCAGCAGCCCATCCGGGACACCGAACACTGAAGCTTTCTTT
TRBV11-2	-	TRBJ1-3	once	CASRNTGTGNTIYF	TGTGCCAGCAGGAATACGGGGACTGGAAACACCATATATTTT
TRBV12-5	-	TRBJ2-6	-	CASGSGSTTVLTF	TGTGCTAGTGGTTCTGGCTCAACTACCGTCCTGACTTTC
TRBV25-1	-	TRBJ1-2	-	CASSDIRTGGTNYGYTF	TGTGCCAGCAGTGACATCCGAACGGGGGGGACTAACTATGGCTACACCTTC